What follows is one T cell receptor beta chain and its context. Its matching antigen is unknown. The donors were members of the validation cohort comprising over 100 subjects, separate from the roughly 730-subject first cohort. This record belongs to a study of cytomegalovirus exposure and HLA in healthy donors. Study-level findings and limits: Published work reported that the classifier diagnosed cytomegalovirus status with high specificity and sensitivity. The TCR clusters that emerged in the first cohort tended, a later analysis found, to co-occur in the 120 or so validation repertoires. Overall, approximately 150 TCR beta chains were annotated as cytomegalovirus-associated.

The CDR3 has 16 residues. The ends lost 3 bases at V and 6 bases at J; junction bases unmatched: 11. The germline CDR1 and CDR2 sequences are ENHRY and SYGVKD. Measured with immunoSEQ multiplex PCR; TCRdb has only the in-frame clones, and not every one. The sample contains around 220,000 clones, around four fifths of which appear only once. The chain employs TRBV10-3 and TRBJ1-2, with TRBD1 matching over 9 bases. This receptor was obtained from a young woman in good health and CMV-seropositive. Sample: PBMCs. CDR3 sequence: CAISDGLNGQGHGYTF. The CDR3 nucleotides are TGTGCCATCAGTGACGGATTAAACGGACAGGGGCATGGCTACACCTTC.